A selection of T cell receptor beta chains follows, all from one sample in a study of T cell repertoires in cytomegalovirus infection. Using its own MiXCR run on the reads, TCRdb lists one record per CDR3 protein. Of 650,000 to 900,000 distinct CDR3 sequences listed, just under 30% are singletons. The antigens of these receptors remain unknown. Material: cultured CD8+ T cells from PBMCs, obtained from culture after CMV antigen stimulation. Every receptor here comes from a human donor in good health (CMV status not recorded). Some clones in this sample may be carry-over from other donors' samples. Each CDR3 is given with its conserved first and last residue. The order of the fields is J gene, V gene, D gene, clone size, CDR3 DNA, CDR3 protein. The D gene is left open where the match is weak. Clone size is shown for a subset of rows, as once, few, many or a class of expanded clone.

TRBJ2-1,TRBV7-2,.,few,TGTGCCAGCAGCTTAGGGGACAGCGGGGGCAATGAGCAGTTCTTC,CASSLGDSGGNEQFF
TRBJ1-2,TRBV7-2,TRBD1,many,TGTGCCAGCAGCGGCTATAAGGACAGGGGAGGCTATGGCTACACCTTC,CASSGYKDRGGYGYTF
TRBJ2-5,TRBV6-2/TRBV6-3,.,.,TGTGCCAGCGCTTACCCCCGAGTCGAAGAGACCCAGTACTTC,CASAYPRVEETQYF
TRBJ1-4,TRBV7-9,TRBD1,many,TGTGCCAGCAGCGGACGGACAGGGGGTAATGAAAAACTGTTTTTT,CASSGRTGGNEKLFF
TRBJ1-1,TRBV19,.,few,TGTGCCAGTCGGGGGGGCAGGGGTCTGAACACTGAAGCTTTCTTT,CASRGGRGLNTEAFF
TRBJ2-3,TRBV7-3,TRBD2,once,TGTGCCAGCAGCCCCGTTGGACTAGCGGCTGACACAGATACGCAGTATTTT,CASSPVGLAADTDTQYF
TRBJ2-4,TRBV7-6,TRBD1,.,TGTGCCAGCAGCTCAGGGGGTTCGGGAAACATTCAGTACTTC,CASSSGGSGNIQYF
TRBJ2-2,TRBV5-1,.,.,TGCGTCAGCAGCTTGTATTATAGCATCAACACCGGGGAGCTGTTTTTT,CVSSLYYSINTGELFF
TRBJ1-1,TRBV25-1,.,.,TGTGCCAGCAGTGTAGGGCGGGAGACTGAAGCTTTCTTT,CASSVGRETEAFF
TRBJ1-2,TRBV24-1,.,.,TGTGCCACCAGTGATAACGACGCTGGCTACACCTTC,CATSDNDAGYTF
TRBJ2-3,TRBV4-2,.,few,TGTGCCAGCAGCCAAGATGGGCAAGCAGATACGCAGTATTTT,CASSQDGQADTQYF
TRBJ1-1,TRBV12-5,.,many,TGTGCTAGTGGTTTGGCCCTCCTAGAAGCTTTCTTT,CASGLALLEAFF
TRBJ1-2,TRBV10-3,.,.,TGTGCCATCACTGAGACAGGAGCTAACTATGGCTACACCTTC,CAITETGANYGYTF
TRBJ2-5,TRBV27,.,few,TGTGCCAGCACCCACCCTGACCAAGAGACCCAGTACTTC,CASTHPDQETQYF
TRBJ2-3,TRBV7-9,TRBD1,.,TGTACCAGCAGCTTCCGGGACAGGGACCCAGATACGCAGTATTTT,CTSSFRDRDPDTQYF
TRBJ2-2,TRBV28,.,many,TGTGCCAGCAGTCGGGCCATTCGAGGGGGTAACACCGGGGAGCTGTTTTTT,CASSRAIRGGNTGELFF
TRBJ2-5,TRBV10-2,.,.,TGCGCCAGCAGTGTTTCAGGGGCTGAAGAGACCCAGTACTTC,CASSVSGAEETQYF
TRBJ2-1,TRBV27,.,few,TGTGCCAGCAGTTTAAACAGACTCAATGAGCAGTTCTTC,CASSLNRLNEQFF
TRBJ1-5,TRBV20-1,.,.,TGCAGTGCTCTGACAGTAGGACAGCCCCAGCATTTT,CSALTVGQPQHF
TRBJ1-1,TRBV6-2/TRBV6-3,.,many,TGTGCCAGCACCCAAGGAGGTATCCCCCTCGAAGCTTTCTTT,CASTQGGIPLEAFF
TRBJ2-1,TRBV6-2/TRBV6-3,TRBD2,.,TGTGCCAGCAGCAGCGGGGGGGTTATGGCCGATGAGCAGTTCTTC,CASSSGGVMADEQFF
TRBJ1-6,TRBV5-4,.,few,TGTGCCAGCAGCTTGGAAACAGGGATGAATTCACCCCTCCACTTT,CASSLETGMNSPLHF
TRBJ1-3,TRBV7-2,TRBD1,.,TGTGCCAGCAGCTCCGGGACAGGCAGTAACACCATATATTTT,CASSSGTGSNTIYF
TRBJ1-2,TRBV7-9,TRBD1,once,TGTGCCAGCAGCCTAAACCGGGACAGGGTTCAAGGCTACACCTTC,CASSLNRDRVQGYTF
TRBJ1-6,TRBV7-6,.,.,TGTGCCAGCAGCACAGGGTTAAAGAGTGCACCCCTCCACTTT,CASSTGLKSAPLHF
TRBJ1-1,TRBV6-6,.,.,TGTGCCAGCAGTTACCTGGGACTCAGTGAAGCTTTCTTT,CASSYLGLSEAFF
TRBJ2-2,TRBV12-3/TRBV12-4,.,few,TGTGCCAGCGGAGAAGGGTCGAACACCGGGGAGCTGTTTTTT,CASGEGSNTGELFF
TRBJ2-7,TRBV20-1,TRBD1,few,TGCAGTGCTAGGACAGGGGCAAACTACGAGCAGTACTTC,CSARTGANYEQYF
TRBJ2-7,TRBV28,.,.,TGTGCCAGCACCTCGGGAGGGACAGGCCACTACGAGCAGTACTTC,CASTSGGTGHYEQYF
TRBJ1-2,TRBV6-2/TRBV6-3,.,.,TGTGCCAGCAGTTACGAGTCCAGGCGCTCTAACTATGGCTACACCTTC,CASSYESRRSNYGYTF
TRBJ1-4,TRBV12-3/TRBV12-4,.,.,TGTGCCAGCAGTTTTGTGACTCGGGCTAATGAAAAACTGTTTTTT,CASSFVTRANEKLFF
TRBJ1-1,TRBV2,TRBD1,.,TGTGCCAGCAGTGAAGCGGGACAGGGGGAAGTTGACACTGAAGCTTTCTTT,CASSEAGQGEVDTEAFF
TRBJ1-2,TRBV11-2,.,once,TGTGCCAGCAGCTTAGTATCAGCCTATGGCTACACCTTC,CASSLVSAYGYTF
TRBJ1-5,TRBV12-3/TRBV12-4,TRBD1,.,TGTGCCAGCCCAAAGGCCAGGGGGAGGGGTCAGCCCCAGCATTTT,CASPKARGRGQPQHF
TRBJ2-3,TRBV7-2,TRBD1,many,TGTGCCAGCAGCTTAGCGCACAGGGGATTCACAGATACGCAGTATTTT,CASSLAHRGFTDTQYF
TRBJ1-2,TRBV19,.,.,TGTGCCAGTAGCCCTTCCCGGGTCGGCTATGGCTACACCTTC,CASSPSRVGYGYTF
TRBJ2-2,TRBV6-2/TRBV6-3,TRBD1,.,TGTGCCAGCAGTTACACCCGACAGGGTATGGACACCGGGGAGCTGTTTTTT,CASSYTRQGMDTGELFF
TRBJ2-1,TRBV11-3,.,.,TGTGCCAGCAGCTTATCTATGAACAATGAGCAGTTCTTC,CASSLSMNNEQFF
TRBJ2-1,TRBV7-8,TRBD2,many,TGTGCCAGCAGCCTAATGCCGGGACTAGCGGGGCTCGGGGGCTACAATGAGCAGTTCTTC,CASSLMPGLAGLGGYNEQFF
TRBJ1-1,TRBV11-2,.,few,TGTGCCAGCAGCATGGACGGATACATGAACACTGAAGCTTTCTTT,CASSMDGYMNTEAFF